This TCR beta chain was observed in a study of vaccination and CD4 T cells after COVID-19. Sequenced with the Oncomine TCR Beta short-read assay was DNA taken from cultured CD4+ T cells. TCRdb ran MiXCR on the PCR reads and lists one entry per CDR3 protein. The sample lists 15,000 to 20,000 distinct CDR3 sequences; over 25% were seen once. Treatment: approximately 9-day PBMC culture with coronavirus spike peptide pools or control peptides (ViraFEST assay). Both day 3 and day 7 involved replacing half of the medium with fresh IL-2 medium. This clonotype occurred a few times. Its specificity is not known. Germline trimming cut 5 bases from V and 1 base from J; bases unmatched to any gene: 5. The CDR3 runs to 13 residues. The V gene's germline CDR1 is DFQATT and CDR2 SNEGSKA (reference sequence).

The sample taken for sequencing was cultured CD4+ T cells from blood. The V and J genes are TRBV20-1 and TRBJ2-7, with TRBD1 matching over 7 bases. This receptor was identified in a human donor with COVID-19. Here the CDR3 reads CSAPRGTSYEQYF. The DNA for the CDR3 is TGCAGTGCTCCCAGGGGGACATCCTACGAGCAGTACTTC.